This T cell receptor beta chain is from a study of cytomegalovirus exposure and HLA in healthy donors. Study at large: Assignment to the Caucasian-associated ancestry cluster applied to approximately 79% of the approximately 420 genotyped donors.

This clone showed up just a few times. Its antigen is not known. Findings and caveats of the study: When a later analysis was performed, an Asian-associated ancestry cluster reportedly had fewer N-insertions than the approximately 700-donor mean. Available immune exposure information was restricted to CMV serostatus only.

PCR employed 60 Vbeta and 13 Jbeta primers. Data came from immunoSEQ multiplex PCR; TCRdb stores just in-frame clones and leaves some out. The sample lists about 98,000 clones, approximately 74% occurring once. The CDR3 runs to 13 residues. V lost 1 base and J 3 bases, leaving 7 bases between the germline ends. Germline assignment: CDR1 LNHDA and CDR2 SQIVND (reference sequence). The genes are TRBV19 and TRBJ2-7; D is uncertain. The TCR was taken from a male donor in good health and CMV-seronegative. What was sequenced was PBMCs. The CDR3 spells CASSIARFYEQYF. The DNA of the CDR3 is TGTGCCAGTAGTATAGCGCGGTTCTACGAGCAGTACTTC.